What follows are 14 T cell receptor beta chains derived from one specimen sequenced in a study of identifying expanded T cells in peripheral blood. Method: immunoSEQ multiplex PCR; TCRdb's copy keeps in-frame clones and lacks some. The repertoire consists of approximately 100,000 clones, with around 89% occurring once and the leading ten covering approximately 16%. Sequenced material: blood. Receptors were obtained from a person aged 18-70 years in good health.

The V gene is TRBV5-1, the J gene TRBJ1-1; D ambiguous. The CDR3 extends over 14 amino acids. The V end lost 6 bases, the J end lost 1 base, and 13 bases lay between the germline ends. Germline assignment: CDR1 SGHRS and CDR2 YFSETQ. The DNA of the CDR3 is TGCGCCAGCAATTCGGTCCAAGCGAACACTGAAGCTTTCTTT. Translating it yields CASNSVQANTEAFF.

CDR3: CASSPGTGVDTQYF. The CDR3 bases are TGTGCCAGCAGCCCCGGGACAGGGGTCGATACGCAGTATTTT. The chain is built from TRBV2 and TRBJ2-3; 10 nucleotides line up with TRBD1. CDR3 length equals 14 residues. Trimming at V came to 6 bases and at J to 6 bases, leaving 6 bases not matched to a gene. Germline CDR1 and CDR2: SNHLY and FYNNEI.

The rearrangement links TRBV5-1 to TRBJ2-2; 7 bases fit TRBD1. J lost 1 base, V lost 0 bases, and 0 bases had no gene match. The CDR3 runs to 15 residues. Germline V gene data show CDR1 as SGHRS and CDR2 as YFSETQ. CDR3 nucleotide sequence: TGCGCCAGCAGCTTGGGACAGGGGAACACCGGGGAGCTGTTTTTT. Its translation is CASSLGQGNTGELFF.

This clone was seen a handful of times. V usage is TRBV19 and J usage is TRBJ1-3; TRBD1 aligns across 8 bases. Germline assignment: CDR1 LNHDA and CDR2 SQIVND (reference sequence). The CDR3 length is 14 residues. V shed 3 bases and J 2 bases; nucleotides not matched to a gene: 0. In DNA, the CDR3 is TGTGCCAGTAGTATGACAGGGGCTGGAAACACCATATATTTT. It is translated as CASSMTGAGNTIYF.

The CDR3 DNA follows: TGTGCCAGCAGCGCCGACCTGGGAGAGGGAGAGCAGTACTTC. This encodes CASSADLGEGEQYF. The gene calls are TRBV9 and TRBJ2-7, with D possibly being TRBD2 (5 bases). The germline V gene encodes CDR1 SGDLS and CDR2 YYNGEE. This CDR3 contains 14 residues. V lost 3 bases and J lost 7, with 17 bases in between. The full variable domain, rest sourced from reference TRBV9 and TRBJ2-7, is DSGVTQTPKHLITATGQRVTLRCSPRSGDLSVYWYQQSLDQGLQFLIQYYNGEERAKGNILERFSAQQFPDLHSELNLSSLELGDSALYFCASSADLGEGEQYFGPGTRLTVT.

The V and J genes are TRBV7-9 and TRBJ1-1; D unclear. CDR3 length: 12 amino acids. CDR1 is SEHNR, CDR2 FQNEAQ, per germline (reference sequence). V was clipped by 1 base and J by 6 bases, with 6 bases between them. The chain's CDR3 is CASSLEIAEAFF. As DNA, the CDR3 is TGTGCCAGCAGCTTAGAAATTGCTGAAGCTTTCTTT.

V is TRBV9 and J is TRBJ2-1; perhaps TRBD1 as D (5 bases). The germline V gene encodes CDR1 SGDLS and CDR2 YYNGEE. Trimming left V 4 bases short and J 10 bases short, with 21 bases between. The CDR3 totals 15 residues. The CDR3 protein is CASSPAPASGQEQFF. Written as DNA, the CDR3 is TGTGCCAGCAGCCCGGCCCCTGCTTCCGGACAAGAGCAGTTCTTC.

The CDR3 loop is CASSYSGGKGQPQHF. Here the CDR3 DNA reads TGTGCCAGCAGTTACTCCGGGGGAAAGGGTCAGCCCCAGCATTTT. The V and J genes are TRBV6-6 and TRBJ1-5, with D perhaps matching TRBD1 (5 bases). V was pared by 0 bases and J by 6 bases, with 12 bases between. The CDR3 contains 15 residues. The V gene's germline CDR1 is MNHNY and CDR2 SVGAGI (reference sequence).

The chain links TRBV7-2 to TRBJ1-2, with unresolved D. The germline V and J ends were trimmed by 5 bases and 5 bases, with 18 bases remaining between them. Looked up from germline, CDR1 is SGHTA and CDR2 is FQGNSA. This CDR3 contains 15 residues. In nucleotides, the CDR3 is TGTGCCAGCAGCCCCCAATCGGGGAGTGGATATGGCTACACCTTC. Its translation is CASSPQSGSGYGYTF.

V and J are TRBV7-2 and TRBJ1-4; no reliable D call. The V gene's germline CDR1 is SGHTA and CDR2 FQGNSA. The CDR3 consists of 15 residues. V shed 1 base and J shed 7 bases, with 13 bases lying between them. The CDR3 spells CASSLGANAGEKLFF. The CDR3 region has the DNA TGTGCCAGCAGCTTAGGGGCCAACGCGGGTGAAAAACTGTTTTTT.

This chain connects TRBV18 to TRBJ1-6; 9 bases match TRBD1. The CDR3 sequence is 16 residues long. Trimming cost V 2 bases and J 9 bases; bases outside gene matches: 8. Per germline, CDR1 KGHSH and CDR2 LQKENI. The CDR3 nucleotides are TGTGCCAGCTCACCATCGGGAACAGGGGGCAGTTCACCCCTCCACTTT. Residues: CASSPSGTGGSSPLHF.

V and J are TRBV9 and TRBJ2-7; 8 bases are a match to TRBD1. CDR1 and CDR2 (germline): SGDLS, YYNGEE. Losses at the gene ends were 0 bases for V and 2 bases for J; bases not matched to a gene: 4. The CDR3 is made up of 15 amino acids. CDR3 amino acids: CASSVGGTGTYEQYF. For the CDR3, the DNA is TGTGCCAGCAGCGTAGGAGGGACAGGTACCTACGAGCAGTACTTC. The full variable domain, with the rest looked up from reference TRBV9 and TRBJ2-7, is DSGVTQTPKHLITATGQRVTLRCSPRSGDLSVYWYQQSLDQGLQFLIQYYNGEERAKGNILERFSAQQFPDLHSELNLSSLELGDSALYFCASSVGGTGTYEQYFGPGTRLTVT.

This clone was picked up a small number of times. This chain connects TRBV27 to TRBJ2-7; TRBD2 is a possible D gene (7 bases). Trimming removed 2 bases from V and 2 bases from J, with 13 bases in between. This CDR3 region has 15 residues. Germline values: CDR1 MNHEY, CDR2 SMNVEV (reference sequence). CDR3 loop: CASSLGGATPYEQYF. The DNA for the CDR3 is TGTGCCAGCAGTTTAGGGGGGGCTACCCCCTACGAGCAGTACTTC.

The chain employs TRBV19 and TRBJ2-6; the D is unclear. Trimming took 2 bases from V and 3 from J, leaving 11 bases between them. CDR1 LNHDA and CDR2 SQIVND come from the germline V gene (reference sequence). The CDR3 spans 16 residues. CDR3 DNA: TGTGCCAGTAGTATAATGGGGTCCGGTGGGGCCAACGTCCTGACTTTC. This sequence encodes CASSIMGSGGANVLTF.